This T cell receptor (beta chain) stems from a study of cytomegalovirus exposure and HLA in healthy donors. Findings and limits, study-wide: Earlier results showed most TCR beta V segments being productive about 87% or about 30% of the time. A reported reduction in N-insertions relative to the roughly 610-donor mean was seen in an Asian-associated ancestry cluster in a later analysis.

The PCR contained 60 Vbeta and 13 Jbeta primers. The table came from immunoSEQ multiplex PCR; TCRdb's copy has only in-frame clones and leaves some out. Altogether about 130,000 clones are present, around 80% being singletons, with the ten largest covering about 6.5%. This CDR3 has 13 amino acids. Between the trimmed V and J ends, which lost 9 bases and 3 bases, there was a span of 14 bases. Germline lookup yields CDR1 MNHNS and CDR2 SASEGT. About this clone itself: The antigen is not known.

The gene calls are TRBV6-1 and TRBJ1-2, with D perhaps matching TRBD1 (6 bases). This TCR was sampled from a man in his forties in good health and CMV-seropositive. Material for sequencing was PBMCs. The CDR3 sequence is CASLQGFDYGYTF. CDR3 nucleotides: TGTGCCAGTTTACAGGGTTTCGACTATGGCTACACCTTC.